This TCR beta chain emerged from a study of cytomegalovirus exposure and HLA in healthy donors. Study-wide context: There were under 130 million unique TCR beta sequences, drawn from around 180 million T cells, in an earlier analysis. In terms of ancestry, the Caucasian-associated cluster contained about four fifths of the roughly 400 genotyped donors.

The PCR made use of 60 Vbeta and 13 Jbeta primers. Original methodology: Per a later analysis, the number of unique TCR beta chains was approximately 73 million, of which around 10 million were shared. Generated by immunoSEQ multiplex PCR, the TCRdb table keeps only in-frame clones and is missing some. From that table come the V and J calls and clone size; the DNA was used to work out D and trimming. The table records about 91,000 clones, around 59% of them present only once. The germline CDR1 and CDR2 sequences are SEHNR and FQNEAQ (reference sequence). J lost 0 bases, V lost 4 bases, and 9 bases had no gene match. The CDR3 runs to 17 residues. A note on this clone: Its specificity is unknown.

Study observations and caveats: Associated with HLA alleles at 0.05 false discovery rate in a later analysis were 17,000 or so TCR beta sequences.

The origin of this receptor is a human donor in good health. The gene calls are TRBV7-9 and TRBJ2-5; 9 bases line up with TRBD1. Sequenced: PBMCs. Here the CDR3 reads CASSSPRTGEYQETQYF. In DNA form, the CDR3 reads TGTGCCAGCAGCTCCCCTCGGACAGGGGAGTACCAAGAGACCCAGTACTTC.